These T cell receptor beta chains were read from a single sample in a study of blood T cell repertoires in COVID-19. Sequencing used immunoSEQ multiplex PCR; TCRdb keeps in-frame clones, though not all of them. The table includes some 300,000 clones, roughly nine tenths detected once. Source material: peripheral blood. Source of these receptors: a woman younger than 45 with COVID-19, enrolled during active disease. Both conserved end residues are part of each CDR3. D genes are given only for firm matches. Clone sizes are given selectively: once, few, many, or a class where the clone is expanded.

>.|.|TRBJ1-3|14|TRBV27
TGTGCCAGCAGTTTAACGGGATTTGGAAACACCATATATTTT
CASSLTGFGNTIYF
>.|TRBD1|TRBJ1-3|14|TRBV9
TGTGCCAGCAGCGAACAGGGGCCCGGAAACACCATATATTTT
CASSEQGPGNTIYF
>.|.|TRBJ1-1|11|TRBV12-3/TRBV12-4
TGTGCCAGCAGTGACAGGCATCAAGCTTTCTTT
CASSDRHQAFF
>.|.|TRBJ1-1|16|TRBV28
TGTGCCAGCAGTTTATTGTTGCAGGTCGGGGGCACTGAAGCTTTCTTT
CASSLLLQVGGTEAFF
>.|.|TRBJ1-2|12|TRBV5-6
TGTGCCAGCAGCTCTACACGGGGTGGCTACACCTTC
CASSSTRGGYTF
>.|TRBD1|TRBJ2-3|15|TRBV5-1
TGCGCCAGCGCCCGGGACAGGTTGAGCACAGATACGCAGTATTTT
CASARDRLSTDTQYF
>once|.|TRBJ2-1|13|TRBV2
TGTGCCAGCATTGGGGGGGGCTCACTCGAGCAGTTCTTC
CASIGGGSLEQFF
>.|.|TRBJ1-2|12|TRBV28
TGTGCCAGCGAGGAGAGATACCGGGGCTACACCTTC
CASEERYRGYTF
>.|TRBD2|TRBJ2-5|20|TRBV9
TGTGCCAGCAGCGTAGCCGGTTCGGGACTAGCGGGGGCCGACCAAGAGACCCAGTACTTC
CASSVAGSGLAGADQETQYF
>.|.|TRBJ1-4|16|TRBV7-9
TGTGCCAGCAGCTTAGCGCGTCAGGCTTTGATCGAAAAACTGTTTTTT
CASSLARQALIEKLFF
>.|TRBD1|TRBJ1-4|15|TRBV6-5
TGTGCCAGCAGATCAGGAGGGGGCGCGGGGGAAAAACTGTTTTTT
CASRSGGGAGEKLFF
>.|.|TRBJ1-5|15|TRBV5-8
TGTGCCAGCAATGGGGCTCTATTTAACAATCAGCCCCAGCATTTT
CASNGALFNNQPQHF
>.|TRBD1|TRBJ1-5|15|TRBV7-2
TGTGCCAGCAGCGGGACAGGGTTTAGCAATCAGCCCCAGCATTTT
CASSGTGFSNQPQHF
>.|.|TRBJ2-7|11|TRBV30
TGTGCCTGGAGAGACAGGAACGAGCAGTACTTC
CAWRDRNEQYF
>.|.|TRBJ2-5|14|TRBV6-5
TGTGCCAGCTCCAGTTCGAGGGCCCAAGAGACCCAGTACTTC
CASSSSRAQETQYF
>.|.|TRBJ2-5|12|TRBV7-2
TGTGCCAGCAGCTTGACTCGGGAGACCCAGTACTTC
CASSLTRETQYF
>.|TRBD1|TRBJ1-2|16|TRBV4-3
TGCGCCAGCAGCCAGATTGGACAGGGGAAGGGGTATGGCTACACCTTC
CASSQIGQGKGYGYTF
>.|.|TRBJ2-7|14|TRBV24-1
TGTGCCACCAGTGATTTGCAAGGGGTTGGCGAGCAGTACTTC
CATSDLQGVGEQYF
>.|.|TRBJ2-2|16|TRBV5-1
TGCGCCAGCAGCGCTGGAGGCGGGGTTGGTGCCGGGGAGCTGTTTTTT
CASSAGGGVGAGELFF
>.|TRBD2|TRBJ2-2|16|TRBV27
TGTGCCAGCAGTCCTCGACTAGCCGGGCGGACCGGGGAGCTGTTTTTT
CASSPRLAGRTGELFF
>.|.|TRBJ1-5|14|TRBV28
TGTGCCAGCAGGGCCTACAGAATGGATCAGCCCCAGCATTTT
CASRAYRMDQPQHF
>.|.|TRBJ2-4|15|TRBV28
TGTGCCAGCAGTTTATCCCCCGGACAGAAAAACATTCAGTACTTC
CASSLSPGQKNIQYF
>.|TRBD1|TRBJ1-1|14|TRBV7-3
TGTGCCAGCAGCTCCACAGGGGTGGGCACTGAAGCTTTCTTT
CASSSTGVGTEAFF
>.|.|TRBJ1-2|14|TRBV3-1/TRBV3-2
TGTGCCAGCAGCCAAGGGTCCCGGGGCTATGGCTACACCTTC
CASSQGSRGYGYTF
>.|TRBD1|TRBJ1-2|13|TRBV29-1
TGCAGCGTCGTGACAGGGCCTAACTATGGCTACACCTTC
CSVVTGPNYGYTF
>.|.|TRBJ1-1|13|TRBV9
TGTGCCAGCAGCGCTGACGGGGTCCCTGAAGCTTTCTTT
CASSADGVPEAFF
>.|.|TRBJ1-1|14|TRBV19
TGTGCCAGTAGTATCCTCGGAGCTGCCACTGAAGCTTTCTTT
CASSILGAATEAFF
>.|.|TRBJ1-5|12|TRBV28
TGTGTGGTATCGGGAAGCAATCAGCCCCAGCATTTT
CVVSGSNQPQHF
>once|TRBD2|TRBJ2-5|15|TRBV2
TGTGCCAGCAGTACTAGCGGGGGGGCCGCAGAGACCCAGTACTTC
CASSTSGGAAETQYF
>.|.|TRBJ1-5|14|TRBV18
TGTGCCAGCTCTCCCCAACGGGACAATCAGCCCCAGCATTTT
CASSPQRDNQPQHF
>.|TRBD2|TRBJ2-1|15|TRBV10-3
TGTGCCATCAGTCCTGGGACTAGCGGGTACAATGAGCAGTTCTTC
CAISPGTSGYNEQFF
>.|TRBD1|TRBJ1-1|15|TRBV30
TGTGCCTGGACAGGGGGCGCCAGGTGGACCACTGAAGCTTTCTTT
CAWTGGARWTTEAFF
>.|.|TRBJ1-4|18|TRBV2
TGTGCCAGCAGTGGGGCCCGGGAAACAGGGTCAGGCGATGAAAAACTGTTTTTT
CASSGARETGSGDEKLFF
>.|TRBD1|TRBJ1-1|17|TRBV4-1
TGCGCCAGCAGCCAAGACGACAGGGTGGCTTCTGAAACTGAAGCTTTCTTT
CASSQDDRVASETEAFF
>.|TRBD1|TRBJ1-5|14|TRBV2
TGTGCCAGCAGCGGACAGGGGTCGCCTCAGCCCCAGCATTTT
CASSGQGSPQPQHF
>.|.|TRBJ1-1|11|TRBV6-5
TGTGCCACCTACAGGAACACTGAAGCTTTCTTT
CATYRNTEAFF
>.|.|TRBJ2-7|14|TRBV21-1
TGTGCCAACGGATGTAGGAGCAGGGGGCGAGAGCAGTACTTC
CANGCRSRGREQYF
>.|.|TRBJ2-1|15|TRBV24-1
TGTGCCACCAGTGATTTAGAGGTAGACTACAATGAGCAGTTCTTC
CATSDLEVDYNEQFF